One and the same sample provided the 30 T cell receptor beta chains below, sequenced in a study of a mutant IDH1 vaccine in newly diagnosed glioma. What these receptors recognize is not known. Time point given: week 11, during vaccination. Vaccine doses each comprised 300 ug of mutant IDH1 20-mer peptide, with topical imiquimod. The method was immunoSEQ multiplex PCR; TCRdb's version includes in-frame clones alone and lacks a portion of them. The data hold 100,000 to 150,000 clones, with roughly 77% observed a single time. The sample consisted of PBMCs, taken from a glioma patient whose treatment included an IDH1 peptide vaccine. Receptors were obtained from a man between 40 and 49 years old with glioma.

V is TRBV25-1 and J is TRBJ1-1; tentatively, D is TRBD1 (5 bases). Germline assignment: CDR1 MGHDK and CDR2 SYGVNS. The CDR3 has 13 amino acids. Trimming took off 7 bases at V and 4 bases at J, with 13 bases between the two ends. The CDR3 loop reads CASKGHPSTEAFF. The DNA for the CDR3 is TGTGCCAGCAAAGGACACCCGAGCACTGAAGCTTTCTTT. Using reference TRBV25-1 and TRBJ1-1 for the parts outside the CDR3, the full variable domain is EADIYQTPRYLVIGTGKKITLECSQTMGHDKMYWYQQDPGMELHLIHYSYGVNSTEKGDLSSESTVSRIRTEHFPLTLESARPSHTSQYLCASKGHPSTEAFFGQGTRLTVV.

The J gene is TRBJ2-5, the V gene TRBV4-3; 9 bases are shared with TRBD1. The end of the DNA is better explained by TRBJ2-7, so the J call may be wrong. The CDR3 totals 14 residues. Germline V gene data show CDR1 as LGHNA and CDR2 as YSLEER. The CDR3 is CASSQGDRDYEQYF. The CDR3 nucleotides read TGCGCCAGCAGCCAAGGGGACAGGGACTACGAGCAGTACTTC.

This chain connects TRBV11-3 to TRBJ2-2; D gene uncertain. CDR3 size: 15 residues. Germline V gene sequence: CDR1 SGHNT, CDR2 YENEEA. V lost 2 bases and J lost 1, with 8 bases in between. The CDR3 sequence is CASSLSDGNTGELFF. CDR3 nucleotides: TGTGCCAGCAGCTTATCCGACGGGAACACCGGGGAGCTGTTTTTT.

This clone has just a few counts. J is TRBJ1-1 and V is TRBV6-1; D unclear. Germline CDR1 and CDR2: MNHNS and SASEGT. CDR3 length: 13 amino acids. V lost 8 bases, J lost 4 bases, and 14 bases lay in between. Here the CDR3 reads CASGWGGGTEAFF. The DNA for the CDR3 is TGTGCCAGCGGCTGGGGTGGTGGCACTGAAGCTTTCTTT.

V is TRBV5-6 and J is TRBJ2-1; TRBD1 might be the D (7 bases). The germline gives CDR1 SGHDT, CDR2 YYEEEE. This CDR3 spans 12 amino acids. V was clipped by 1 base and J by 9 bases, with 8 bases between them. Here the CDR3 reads CASSLQGGEQFF. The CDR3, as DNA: TGTGCCAGCAGCTTGCAGGGGGGTGAGCAGTTCTTC.

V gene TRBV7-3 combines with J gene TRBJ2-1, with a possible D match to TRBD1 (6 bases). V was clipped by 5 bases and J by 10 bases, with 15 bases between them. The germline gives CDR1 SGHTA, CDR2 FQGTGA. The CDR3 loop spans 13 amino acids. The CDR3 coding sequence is TGTGCCAGCAGCCCTAATACAGGGAAAGAGCAGTTCTTC. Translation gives CASSPNTGKEQFF.

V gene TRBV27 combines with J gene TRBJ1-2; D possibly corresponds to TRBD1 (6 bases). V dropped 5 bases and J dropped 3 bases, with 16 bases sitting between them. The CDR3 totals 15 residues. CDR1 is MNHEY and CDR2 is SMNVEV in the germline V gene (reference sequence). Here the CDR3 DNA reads TGTGCCAGCAGTCTCCTCGGGGGGGCGGACTATGGCTACACCTTC. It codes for CASSLLGGADYGYTF.

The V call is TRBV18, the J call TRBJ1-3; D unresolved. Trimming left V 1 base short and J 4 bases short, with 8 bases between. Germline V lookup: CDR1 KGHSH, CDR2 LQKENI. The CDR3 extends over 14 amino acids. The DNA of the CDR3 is TGTGCCAGCTCACCACTGGCACAGGGAAACACCATATATTTT. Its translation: CASSPLAQGNTIYF.

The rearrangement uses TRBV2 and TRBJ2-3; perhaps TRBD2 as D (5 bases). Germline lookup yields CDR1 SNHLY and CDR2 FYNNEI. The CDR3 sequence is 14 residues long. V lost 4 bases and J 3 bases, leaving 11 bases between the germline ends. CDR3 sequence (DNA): TGTGCCAGCAGTGTCTCTAGCAGGACAGATACGCAGTATTTT. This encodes CASSVSSRTDTQYF.

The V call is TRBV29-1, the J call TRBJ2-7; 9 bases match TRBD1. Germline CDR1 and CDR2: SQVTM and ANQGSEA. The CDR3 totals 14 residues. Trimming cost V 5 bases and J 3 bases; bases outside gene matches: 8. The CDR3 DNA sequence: TGCAGCGTTAGGGGGACAGGGCAGAACTACGAGCAGTACTTC. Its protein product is CSVRGTGQNYEQYF.

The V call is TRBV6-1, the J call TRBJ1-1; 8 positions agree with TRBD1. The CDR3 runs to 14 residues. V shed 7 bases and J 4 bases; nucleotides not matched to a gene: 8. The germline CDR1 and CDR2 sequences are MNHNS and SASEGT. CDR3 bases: TGTGCCAGCACTCGGACAGGGTTCGTCACTGAAGCTTTCTTT. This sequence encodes CASTRTGFVTEAFF.

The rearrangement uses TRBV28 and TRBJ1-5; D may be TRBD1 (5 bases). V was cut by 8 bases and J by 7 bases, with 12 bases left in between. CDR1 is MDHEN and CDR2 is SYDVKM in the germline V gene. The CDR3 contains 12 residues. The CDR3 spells CASGPGYQPQHF. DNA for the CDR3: TGTGCCAGCGGACCAGGGTACCAGCCCCAGCATTTT. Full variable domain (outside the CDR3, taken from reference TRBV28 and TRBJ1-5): DVKVTQSSRYLVKRTGEKVFLECVQDMDHENMFWYRQDPGLGLRLIYFSYDVKMKEKGDIPEGYSVSREKKERFSLILESASTNQTSMYLCASGPGYQPQHFGDGTRLSIL.

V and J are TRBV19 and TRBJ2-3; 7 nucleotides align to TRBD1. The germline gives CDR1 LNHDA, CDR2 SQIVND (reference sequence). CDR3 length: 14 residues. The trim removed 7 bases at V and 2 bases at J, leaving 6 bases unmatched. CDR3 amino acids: CASKRDSDTDTQYF. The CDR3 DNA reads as TGTGCCAGTAAACGGGACAGCGACACAGATACGCAGTATTTT.

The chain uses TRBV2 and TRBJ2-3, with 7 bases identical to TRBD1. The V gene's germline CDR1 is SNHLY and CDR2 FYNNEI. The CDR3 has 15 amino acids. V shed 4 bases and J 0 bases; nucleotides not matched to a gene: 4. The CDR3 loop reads CASSVPGQSTDTQYF. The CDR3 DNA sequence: TGTGCCAGCAGTGTACCGGGACAGAGCACAGATACGCAGTATTTT.

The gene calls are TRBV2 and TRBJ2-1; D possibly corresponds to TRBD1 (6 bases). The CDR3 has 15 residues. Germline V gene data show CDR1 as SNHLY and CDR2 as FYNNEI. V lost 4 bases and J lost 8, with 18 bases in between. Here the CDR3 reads CASSAQGQGFDEQFF. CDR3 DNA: TGTGCCAGCAGTGCACAAGGGCAGGGGTTCGATGAGCAGTTCTTC.

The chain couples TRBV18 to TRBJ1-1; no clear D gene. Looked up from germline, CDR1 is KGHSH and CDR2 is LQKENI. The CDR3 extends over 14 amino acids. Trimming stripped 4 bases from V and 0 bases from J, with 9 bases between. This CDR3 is CASSLGLMNTEAFF. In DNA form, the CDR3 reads TGTGCCAGCTCACTCGGACTGATGAACACTGAAGCTTTCTTT.

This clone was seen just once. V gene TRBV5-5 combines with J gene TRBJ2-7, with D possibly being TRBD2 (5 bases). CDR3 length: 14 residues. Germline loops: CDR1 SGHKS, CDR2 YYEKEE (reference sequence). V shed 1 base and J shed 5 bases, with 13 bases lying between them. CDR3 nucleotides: TGTGCCAGCAGCTTGATGGGGAGATATGACGAGCAGTACTTC. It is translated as CASSLMGRYDEQYF.

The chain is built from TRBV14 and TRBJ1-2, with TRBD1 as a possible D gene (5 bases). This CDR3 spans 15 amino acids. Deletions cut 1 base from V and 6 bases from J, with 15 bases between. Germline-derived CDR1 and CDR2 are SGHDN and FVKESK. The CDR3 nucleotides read TGTGCCAGCAGCCAAGGCCCGGCAGGGTCCCATGGCTACACCTTC. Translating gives CASSQGPAGSHGYTF.

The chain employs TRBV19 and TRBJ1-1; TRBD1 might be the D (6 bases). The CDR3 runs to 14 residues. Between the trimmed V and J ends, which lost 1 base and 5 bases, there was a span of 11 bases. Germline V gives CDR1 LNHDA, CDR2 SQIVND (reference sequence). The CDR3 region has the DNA TGTGCCAGTAGTATAGTTAACAGGGAAACTGAAGCTTTCTTT. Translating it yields CASSIVNRETEAFF.

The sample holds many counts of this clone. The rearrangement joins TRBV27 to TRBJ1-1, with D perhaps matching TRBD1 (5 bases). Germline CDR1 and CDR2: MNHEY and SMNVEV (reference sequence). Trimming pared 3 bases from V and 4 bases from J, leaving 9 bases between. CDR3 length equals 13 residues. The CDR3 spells CASSFTRVTEAFF. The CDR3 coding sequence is TGTGCCAGCAGTTTCACCAGGGTCACTGAAGCTTTCTTT.

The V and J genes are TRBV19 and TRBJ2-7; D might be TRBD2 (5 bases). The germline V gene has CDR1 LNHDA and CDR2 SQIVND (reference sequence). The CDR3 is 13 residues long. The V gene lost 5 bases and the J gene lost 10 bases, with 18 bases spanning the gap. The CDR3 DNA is TGTGCCAGTAGTTGGGTCGGTGAGAGGGTTCAGTACTTC. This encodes CASSWVGERVQYF.

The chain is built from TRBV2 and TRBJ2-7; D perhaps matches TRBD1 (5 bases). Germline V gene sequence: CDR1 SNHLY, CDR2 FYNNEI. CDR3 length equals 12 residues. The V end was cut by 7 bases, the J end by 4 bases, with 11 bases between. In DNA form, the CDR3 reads TGTGCCAGCAAGATAGGGGTTTACGAGCAGTACTTC. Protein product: CASKIGVYEQYF.

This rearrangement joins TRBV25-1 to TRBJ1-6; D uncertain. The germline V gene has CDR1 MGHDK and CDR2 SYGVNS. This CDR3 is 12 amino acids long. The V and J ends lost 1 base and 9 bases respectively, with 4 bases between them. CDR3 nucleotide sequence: TGTGCCAGCAGTGAATCGGGTTCACCCCTCCACTTT. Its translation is CASSESGSPLHF.

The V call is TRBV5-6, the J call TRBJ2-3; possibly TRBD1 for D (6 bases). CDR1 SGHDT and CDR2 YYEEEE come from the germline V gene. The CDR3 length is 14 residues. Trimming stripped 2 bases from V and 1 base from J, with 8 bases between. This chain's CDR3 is CASSLRQGTDTQYF. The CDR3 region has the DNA TGTGCCAGCAGCTTACGACAGGGCACAGATACGCAGTATTTT. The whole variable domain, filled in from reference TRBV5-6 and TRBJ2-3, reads DAGVTQSPTHLIKTRGQQVTLRCSPKSGHDTVSWYQQALGQGPQFIFQYYEEEERQRGNFPDRFSGHQFPNYSSELNVNALLLGDSALYLCASSLRQGTDTQYFGPGTRLTVL.

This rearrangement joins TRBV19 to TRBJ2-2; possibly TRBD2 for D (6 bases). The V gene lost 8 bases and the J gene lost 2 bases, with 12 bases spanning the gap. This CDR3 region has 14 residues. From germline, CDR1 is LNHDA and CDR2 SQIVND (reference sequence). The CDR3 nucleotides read TGTGCCAGTCGTTGGACTACCAACACCGGGGAGCTGTTTTTT. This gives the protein CASRWTTNTGELFF. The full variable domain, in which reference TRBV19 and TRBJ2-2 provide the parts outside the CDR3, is DGGITQSPKYLFRKEGQNVTLSCEQNLNHDAMYWYRQDPGQGLRLIYYSQIVNDFQKGDIAEGYSVSREKKESFPLTVTSAQKNPTAFYLCASRWTTNTGELFFGEGSRLTVL.

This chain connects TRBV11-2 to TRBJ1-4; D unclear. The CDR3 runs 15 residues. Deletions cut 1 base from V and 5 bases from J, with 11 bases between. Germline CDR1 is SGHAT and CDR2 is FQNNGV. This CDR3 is CASSLGTAGNEKLFF. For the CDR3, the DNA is TGTGCCAGCAGCTTAGGGACGGCGGGAAATGAAAAACTGTTTTTT.

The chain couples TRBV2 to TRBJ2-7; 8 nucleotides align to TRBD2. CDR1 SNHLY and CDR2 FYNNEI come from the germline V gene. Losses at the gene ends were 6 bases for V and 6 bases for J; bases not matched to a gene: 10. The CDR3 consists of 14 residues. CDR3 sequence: CASRSSGRALEQYF. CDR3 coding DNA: TGTGCCAGCAGATCTAGCGGGCGGGCGCTCGAGCAGTACTTC.

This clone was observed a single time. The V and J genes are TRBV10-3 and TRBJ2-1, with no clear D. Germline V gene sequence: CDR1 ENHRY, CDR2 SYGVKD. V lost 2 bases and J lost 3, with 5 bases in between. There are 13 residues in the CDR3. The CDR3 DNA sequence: TGTGCCATCAGTGAGCAACTCTACAATGAGCAGTTCTTC. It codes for CAISEQLYNEQFF.

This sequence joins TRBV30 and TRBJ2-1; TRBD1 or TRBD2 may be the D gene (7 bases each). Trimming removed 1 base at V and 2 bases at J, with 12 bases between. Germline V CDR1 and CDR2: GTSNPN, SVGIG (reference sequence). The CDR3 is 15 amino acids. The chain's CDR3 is CAWSEGAGAYNEQFF. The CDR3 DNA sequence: TGTGCCTGGAGTGAGGGGGCGGGGGCCTACAATGAGCAGTTCTTC.

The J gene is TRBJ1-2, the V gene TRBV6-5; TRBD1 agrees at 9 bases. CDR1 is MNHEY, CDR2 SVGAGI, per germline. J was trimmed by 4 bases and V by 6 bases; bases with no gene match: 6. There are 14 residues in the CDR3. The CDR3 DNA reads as TGTGCCAGCAGCTACCGGGACAGGGCCTATGGCTACACCTTC. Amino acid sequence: CASSYRDRAYGYTF.